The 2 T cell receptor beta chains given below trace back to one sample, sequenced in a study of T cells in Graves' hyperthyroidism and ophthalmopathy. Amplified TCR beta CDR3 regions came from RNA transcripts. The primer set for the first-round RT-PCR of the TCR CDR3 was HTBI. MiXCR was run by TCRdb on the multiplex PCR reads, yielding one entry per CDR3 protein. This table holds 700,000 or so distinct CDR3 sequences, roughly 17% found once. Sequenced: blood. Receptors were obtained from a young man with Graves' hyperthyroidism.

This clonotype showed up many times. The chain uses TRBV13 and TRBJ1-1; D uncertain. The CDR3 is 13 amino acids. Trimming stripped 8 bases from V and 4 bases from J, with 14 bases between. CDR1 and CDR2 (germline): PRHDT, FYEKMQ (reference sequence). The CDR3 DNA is TGTGCCAGCCAGAGAAGAGGACTCACTGAAGCTTTCTTT. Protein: CASQRRGLTEAFF. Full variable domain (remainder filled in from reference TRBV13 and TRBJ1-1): AAGVIQSPRHLIKEKRETATLKCYPIPRHDTVYWYQQGPGQDPQFLISFYEKMQSDKGSIPDRFSAQQFSDYHSELNMSSLELGDSALYFCASQRRGLTEAFFGQGTRLTVV.

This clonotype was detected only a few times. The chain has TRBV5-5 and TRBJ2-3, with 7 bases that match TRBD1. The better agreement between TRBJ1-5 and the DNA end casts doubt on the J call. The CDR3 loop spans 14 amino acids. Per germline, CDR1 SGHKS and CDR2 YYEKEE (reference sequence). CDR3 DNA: TGTGCCAGCAGCTTGGCGGCAGGGACAGATACGCAGCATTTT. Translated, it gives CASSLAAGTDTQHF.